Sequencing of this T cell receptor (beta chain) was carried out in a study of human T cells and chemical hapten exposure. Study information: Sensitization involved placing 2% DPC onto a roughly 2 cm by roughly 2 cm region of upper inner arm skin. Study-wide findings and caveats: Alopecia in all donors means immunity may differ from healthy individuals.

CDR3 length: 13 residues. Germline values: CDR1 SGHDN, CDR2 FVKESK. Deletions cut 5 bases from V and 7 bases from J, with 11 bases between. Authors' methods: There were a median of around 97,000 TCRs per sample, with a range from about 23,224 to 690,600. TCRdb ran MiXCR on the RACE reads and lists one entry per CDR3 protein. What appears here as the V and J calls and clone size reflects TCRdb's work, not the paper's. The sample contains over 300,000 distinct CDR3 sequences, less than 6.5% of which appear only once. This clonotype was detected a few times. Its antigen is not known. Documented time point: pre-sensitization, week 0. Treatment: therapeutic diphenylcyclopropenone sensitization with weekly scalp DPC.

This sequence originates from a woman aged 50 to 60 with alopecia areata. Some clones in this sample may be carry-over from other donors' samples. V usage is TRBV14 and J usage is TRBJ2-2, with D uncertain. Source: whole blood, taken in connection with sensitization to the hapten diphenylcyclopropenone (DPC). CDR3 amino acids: CASSVDVGGELFF. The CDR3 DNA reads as TGTGCCAGCAGCGTAGATGTGGGCGGGGAGCTGTTTTTT. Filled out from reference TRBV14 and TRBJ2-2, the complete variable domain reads EAGVTQFPSHSVIEKGQTVTLRCDPISGHDNLYWYRRVMGKEIKFLLHFVKESKQDESGMPNNRFLAERTGGTYSTLKVQPAELEDSGVYFCASSVDVGGELFFGEGSRLTVL.